These 9 T cell receptor beta chains share one sample of origin, sequenced in a study of T-cell memory formation after mild COVID-19. TCRdb re-derived calls from the 5' RACE reads in MiXCR, one entry per CDR3 protein. The sample comprises 190,000 or so distinct CDR3 sequences, about 20% of which are singletons, and 20% to 25% rests with the top ten. The sequencing input was PBMCs or a T cell subset sorted from them (not recorded which). The receptors originated from an adult woman who had mild COVID-19 (a few samples of this study predate the infection). Cell type and time point are not known.

There are a few counts of this clonotype. The gene calls are TRBV27 and TRBJ1-2, with a weak D call TRBD1 (6 bases). Germline CDR1 and CDR2: MNHEY and SMNVEV (reference sequence). The CDR3 is made up of 13 amino acids. Trimming took off 5 bases at V and 3 bases at J, with 10 bases between the two ends. The CDR3 sequence: CASSPGQYYGYTF. CDR3 sequence (DNA): TGTGCCAGCAGTCCAGGACAGTACTATGGCTACACCTTC.

The rearrangement joins TRBV20-1 to TRBJ1-2, with 7 bases fitting TRBD1. The trim removed 3 bases at V and 3 bases at J, leaving 13 bases unmatched. The germline V gene encodes CDR1 DFQATT and CDR2 SNEGSKA (reference sequence). This CDR3 is built from 16 residues. The chain's CDR3 is CSASPTPRQGYYGYTF. CDR3 nucleotide sequence: TGCAGTGCTAGTCCCACTCCTAGACAGGGATACTATGGCTACACCTTC.

The chain combines TRBV14 with TRBJ2-1; 8 bases match TRBD2. After removal of 4 bases from V and 10 bases from J, the junction contained 12 bases not matched to a gene. Germline loops: CDR1 SGHDN, CDR2 FVKESK. The CDR3 is made up of 15 amino acids. CDR3 bases: TGTGCCAGCAGCCCCGGACTAGCCGATCAAAGGGAGCAGTTCTTC. This gives the protein CASSPGLADQREQFF.

This clonotype has just a few counts. The CDR3 reads CASSTSSEGGELFF. In DNA form, the CDR3 reads TGTGCCAGCAGTACGTCTAGCGAAGGCGGGGAGCTGTTTTTT. This rearrangement joins TRBV6-2 or TRBV6-3 to TRBJ2-2; perhaps TRBD2 as D (6 bases). The V end lost 5 bases, the J end lost 7 bases, and 14 bases lay between the germline ends. In germline, CDR1 is MNHEY, CDR2 SVGEGT. This CDR3 comprises 14 residues.

The chain links TRBV3-1 to TRBJ2-2; D tentatively fits TRBD1 or TRBD2 (5 bases each). V lost 10 bases to trimming and J lost 0 bases, with 12 bases between them. The CDR3 loop spans 14 amino acids. In germline, CDR1 is LGHDT, CDR2 YNNKEL (reference sequence). CDR3 amino acids: CATAAGTNTGELFF. The DNA of the CDR3 is TGTGCCACAGCGGCAGGGACGAACACCGGGGAGCTGTTTTTT. Full variable domain (remainder filled in from reference TRBV3-1 and TRBJ2-2): DTAVSQTPKYLVTQMGNDKSIKCEQNLGHDTMYWYKQDSKKFLKIMFSYNNKELIINETVPNRFSPKSPDKAHLNLHINSLELGDSAVYFCATAAGTNTGELFFGEGSRLTVL.

This clonotype was detected only a few times. The chain is built from TRBV9 and TRBJ2-1; D is uncertain. Trimming left V 2 bases short and J 4 bases short, with 10 bases between. This CDR3 spans 14 amino acids. Germline V gene data show CDR1 as SGDLS and CDR2 as YYNGEE. The CDR3 sequence is CASSVLGSYNEQFF. Here the CDR3 DNA reads TGTGCCAGCAGCGTCCTGGGCTCTTACAATGAGCAGTTCTTC. Filled out from reference TRBV9 and TRBJ2-1, the complete variable domain reads DSGVTQTPKHLITATGQRVTLRCSPRSGDLSVYWYQQSLDQGLQFLIQYYNGEERAKGNILERFSAQQFPDLHSELNLSSLELGDSALYFCASSVLGSYNEQFFGPGTRLTVL.

The genes are TRBV29-1 and TRBJ1-1, with D possibly being TRBD1 (5 bases). V lost 6 bases, J lost 13 bases, and 27 bases lay in between. The V gene's germline CDR1 is SQVTM and CDR2 ANQGSEA. This CDR3 spans 14 amino acids. The CDR3 protein is CSVTSTGVWGGDFF. The CDR3 DNA reads TGCAGCGTCACTTCTACAGGAGTTTGGGGGGGTGATTTCTTT.

This clonotype was found a few times. The rearrangement joins TRBV30 to TRBJ2-3, with D unresolved. V was trimmed by 0 bases and J by 4 bases, leaving 2 bases between them. The CDR3 is made up of 11 amino acids. Per the germline V gene, CDR1 is GTSNPN and CDR2 is SVGIG (reference sequence). Here the CDR3 reads CAWSVPDTQYF. The CDR3 DNA reads TGTGCCTGGAGTGTACCAGATACGCAGTATTTT.

This clonotype was seen only a few times. The gene calls are TRBV25-1 and TRBJ1-6, with 8 bases aligning to TRBD1. The CDR3 is 15 residues long. Germline CDR1 and CDR2: MGHDK and SYGVNS. After removal of 2 bases from V and 10 bases from J, the junction contained 7 bases not matched to a gene. The CDR3 DNA sequence: TGTGCCAGCAGTGAAATCCAGGGGGCCGGATCACCCCTCCACTTT. Residues: CASSEIQGAGSPLHF.